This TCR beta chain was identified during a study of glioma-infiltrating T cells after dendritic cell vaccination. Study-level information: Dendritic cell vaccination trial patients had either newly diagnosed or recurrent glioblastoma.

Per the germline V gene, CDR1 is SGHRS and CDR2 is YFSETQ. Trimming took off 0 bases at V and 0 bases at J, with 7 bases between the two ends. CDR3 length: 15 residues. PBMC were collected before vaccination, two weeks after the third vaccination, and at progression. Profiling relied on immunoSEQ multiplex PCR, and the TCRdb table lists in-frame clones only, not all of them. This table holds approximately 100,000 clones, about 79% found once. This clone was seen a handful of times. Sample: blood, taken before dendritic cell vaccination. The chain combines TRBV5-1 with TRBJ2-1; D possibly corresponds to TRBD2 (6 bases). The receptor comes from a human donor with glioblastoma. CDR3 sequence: CASSLVGGSYNEQFF. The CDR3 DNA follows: TGCGCCAGCAGCTTGGTGGGGGGCTCCTACAATGAGCAGTTCTTC.